This note documents a single T cell receptor beta chain sequence. What it recognizes is unknown. This entry belongs to a study of Graves' ophthalmopathy and Graves' hyperthyroidism. This CDR3 spans 14 amino acids. Germline V gene lookup returns CDR1 SNHLY and CDR2 FYNNEI. Trimming cost V 3 bases and J 2 bases, with 10 bases left between them. Broader study findings: The model predicted ophthalmopathy progression with roughly 70% sensitivity and approximately 72% specificity. Among expanded thyroid clonotypes above 0.001 frequency, most also occurred in blood.

Amplification of TCR beta CDR3 regions used RNA transcripts. HTBI-primed RT-PCR formed the first round, and a multiplex PCR formed the second. Using its own MiXCR run on the multiplex PCR reads, TCRdb lists one record per CDR3 protein. The sample consists of approximately 700,000 distinct CDR3 sequences, around 40% of them appearing once. Other autoimmune diseases, uncontrolled infections, pregnancy or lactation excluded patients from enrollment. Orbital computed tomography, together with clinical symptoms, serum thyroxine, TRAb and thyroid ultrasound, was used for diagnosis. The sequenced sample consisted of peripheral blood. This chain uses TRBV2 with TRBJ1-1; the D gene is possibly TRBD1 (6 bases). This clonotype originated in an adult man with Graves' ophthalmopathy. CDR3 sequence (DNA): TGTGCCAGCAGTGATAACAGGGCCAACACTGAAGCTTTCTTT. This sequence encodes CASSDNRANTEAFF.